What follows are 22 T cell receptor beta chains derived from one specimen sequenced in a study of T cell responses to AZD1222 COVID-19 vaccine. Profiled with immunoSEQ multiplex PCR; TCRdb holds only in-frame clones, not every one. The sample comprises 150,000 to 200,000 clones, roughly nine tenths of which are singletons, and around 1.3% rests with the top ten. Specimen: peripheral blood, collected 28 days after the second AZD1222 dose. The receptors were sampled from an adult who received the AZD1222 COVID-19 vaccine.

The chain links TRBV27 to TRBJ1-4; tentatively, D is TRBD1 (5 bases). V was trimmed by 5 bases and J by 0 bases, leaving 10 bases between them. The germline V gene has CDR1 MNHEY and CDR2 SMNVEV (reference sequence). The CDR3 loop spans 15 amino acids. CDR3 sequence: CASSLRQTTNEKLFF. Written as DNA, the CDR3 is TGTGCCAGCAGTCTTCGACAGACAACTAATGAAAAACTGTTTTTT.

This clone was detected only once. This chain connects TRBV2 to TRBJ2-5, with 9 bases identical to TRBD1. V dropped 6 bases and J dropped 2; count of bases not matched to a gene: 10. In germline, CDR1 is SNHLY, CDR2 FYNNEI. The CDR3 is 16 amino acids. CDR3 bases: TGTGCCAGCAGCCAAAACACAGGGGGCGGGCAAGAGACCCAGTACTTC. Translated, it gives CASSQNTGGGQETQYF. Using reference TRBV2 and TRBJ2-5 for the parts outside the CDR3, the full variable domain is EPEVTQTPSHQVTQMGQEVILRCVPISNHLYFYWYRQILGQKVEFLVSFYNNEISEKSEIFDDQFSVERPDGSNFTLKIRSTKLEDSAMYFCASSQNTGGGQETQYFGPGTRLLVL.

The genes are TRBV30 and TRBJ1-1; D remains unclear. The CDR3 is 11 amino acids. Trimming removed 3 bases at V and 6 bases at J, with 8 bases between. Germline V gene lookup returns CDR1 GTSNPN and CDR2 SVGIG (reference sequence). In DNA, the CDR3 is TGTGCCTGGAGGGGCCCCGCTGAAGCTTTCTTT. Its protein is CAWRGPAEAFF.

The J gene is TRBJ2-7, the V gene TRBV14; D might be TRBD2 (6 bases). Per germline, CDR1 SGHDN and CDR2 FVKESK. This CDR3 is 11 amino acids long. Trimming stripped 7 bases from V and 5 bases from J, with 9 bases between. CDR3 DNA sequence: TGTGCCAGCACGGAGGGCCACGAGCAGTACTTC. The encoded protein is CASTEGHEQYF.

This clone was found once. The chain combines TRBV2 with TRBJ2-3; D unclear. The V gene's germline CDR1 is SNHLY and CDR2 FYNNEI. The CDR3 extends over 14 amino acids. The V end lost 4 bases, the J end lost 2 bases, and 10 bases lay between the germline ends. CDR3 DNA: TGTGCCAGCAGTGGAATCGGGTCCACAGATACGCAGTATTTT. This translates into CASSGIGSTDTQYF.

The V call is TRBV28, the J call TRBJ1-6; D unclear. V lost 6 bases to trimming and J lost 9 bases, with 15 bases between them. The CDR3 sequence is 14 residues long. Germline-derived CDR1 and CDR2 are MDHEN and SYDVKM. The CDR3 sequence: CASSRPLEASPLHF. CDR3 DNA sequence: TGTGCCAGCAGCCGACCCTTGGAGGCTTCACCCCTCCACTTT.

This sequence joins TRBV19 and TRBJ1-3, with D maybe TRBD1 (6 bases). CDR1 and CDR2 from the germline V gene are LNHDA and SQIVND (reference sequence). The CDR3 is 16 residues long. With 2 bases removed from V and 4 bases from J, the gap between germline ends came to 15 bases. CDR3 sequence: CASSISTGPLGNTIYF. The CDR3 DNA sequence: TGTGCCAGTAGTATATCGACAGGCCCACTCGGAAACACCATATATTTT.

The chain links TRBV5-5 to TRBJ1-1; D gene unclear. V dropped 4 bases and J dropped 5 bases, with 12 bases sitting between them. The CDR3 runs 13 residues. Germline loops: CDR1 SGHKS, CDR2 YYEKEE (reference sequence). CDR3 sequence reads: CASSAQVRTEAFF. CDR3 sequence (DNA): TGTGCCAGCAGCGCCCAGGTGAGGACTGAAGCTTTCTTT.

The chain employs TRBV13 and TRBJ2-7; TRBD1 might be the D (5 bases). Germline V CDR1 and CDR2: PRHDT, FYEKMQ (reference sequence). V was shortened by 1 base and J by 3 bases, with 13 bases between the two germline ends. The CDR3 extends over 15 amino acids. For the CDR3, the DNA is TGTGCCAGCAGCTTAGCAGGGTACCAGCACTACGAGCAGTACTTC. The encoded protein is CASSLAGYQHYEQYF.

This chain links TRBV18 with TRBJ2-7; 8 bases are a match to TRBD2. From germline, CDR1 is KGHSH and CDR2 LQKENI. V dropped 3 bases and J dropped 1; count of bases not matched to a gene: 5. The CDR3 extends over 15 amino acids. The CDR3 is CASSPYGLASYEQYF. In nucleotides, the CDR3 is TGTGCCAGCTCACCCTACGGACTAGCTTCCTACGAGCAGTACTTC.

CDR3 protein: CASSLSQGTGNTIYF. The CDR3 region has the DNA TGTGCCAGCAGCTTATCACAGGGGACTGGAAACACCATATATTTT. The V call is TRBV7-2, the J call TRBJ1-3, with TRBD1 identical over 7 bases. CDR3 length equals 15 residues. Looked up from germline, CDR1 is SGHTA and CDR2 is FQGNSA. Trimming took 2 bases from V and 2 from J; bases not matched to a gene: 3.

The chain combines TRBV12-3 or TRBV12-4 with TRBJ1-1; D call uncertain. V lost 4 bases and J lost 0, with 6 bases in between. The CDR3 contains 13 residues. This CDR3 reads CASSSYMNTEAFF. CDR3 nucleotide sequence: TGTGCCAGCAGTTCCTATATGAACACTGAAGCTTTCTTT.

This chain joins TRBV5-6 and TRBJ2-7; D possibly matches TRBD1 or TRBD2 (9 bases each). Trimming left V 6 bases short and J 11 bases short, with 27 bases between. Germline CDR1 and CDR2: SGHDT and YYEEEE. The CDR3 runs 15 residues. The CDR3 region is CASIPDRGASGKEYF. The CDR3 coding sequence is TGTGCCAGCATCCCCGACAGGGGGGCTAGCGGGAAGGAGTACTTC.

The V gene is TRBV5-3, the J gene TRBJ1-1; TRBD1 might be the D (5 bases). TRBV5-3 is treated as an ORF (open reading frame) with a function not yet certain. There are 12 residues in the CDR3. The CDR3 coding sequence is TGTACGGCAAAGGGGCAGCACTCTGAAGCTTTCTTT. This codes for CTAKGQHSEAFF.

V is TRBV14 and J is TRBJ2-5, with 15 bases fitting TRBD2. V shed 4 bases, J shed 5 bases, and the junction held 8 bases outside the gene matches. Per germline, CDR1 SGHDN and CDR2 FVKESK. The CDR3 sequence is 17 residues long. CDR3 coding DNA: TGTGCCAGCAGCCGGTGGACTAGCGGGGGGGCTTGGGAGACCCAGTACTTC. Amino acid sequence: CASSRWTSGGAWETQYF.

The V gene is TRBV5-1, the J gene TRBJ1-4; 7 bases map to TRBD1. After removal of 5 bases from V and 0 bases from J, the junction contained 1 base not matched to a gene. The CDR3 is 14 amino acids. CDR1 SGHRS and CDR2 YFSETQ come from the germline V gene. CDR3 sequence reads: CASRQGATNEKLFF. CDR3 coding DNA: TGCGCCAGCAGGCAGGGGGCAACTAATGAAAAACTGTTTTTT.

CDR3 DNA: TGCGCCAGCAGCCAAGATCCGGGGCCCTCCAATTCACCCCTCCACTTT. Residues: CASSQDPGPSNSPLHF. The genes are TRBV4-3 and TRBJ1-6, with D maybe TRBD1 (5 bases). The CDR3 runs to 16 residues. Germline V CDR1 and CDR2: LGHNA, YSLEER. V dropped 0 bases and J dropped 7 bases, with 13 bases sitting between them.

The V call is TRBV7-3, the J call TRBJ2-1; 9 bases agree with TRBD1. Trimming removed 5 bases from V and 9 bases from J; junction bases left unmatched: 8. The CDR3 covers 14 residues. The germline V gene has CDR1 SGHTA and CDR2 FQGTGA. In DNA form, the CDR3 reads TGTGCCAGCAGCCAACAGGGGGCTTGGAGTGAGCAGTTCTTC. Amino acid sequence: CASSQQGAWSEQFF. The entire variable domain, with the rest obtained from reference TRBV7-3 and TRBJ2-1, is as follows: GAGVSQTPSNKVTEKGKYVELRCDPISGHTALYWYRQSLGQGPEFLIYFQGTGAADDSGLPNDRFFAVRPEGSVSTLKIQRTERGDSAVYLCASSQQGAWSEQFFGPGTRLTVL.

The rearrangement links TRBV30 to TRBJ2-3, with D tentatively TRBD1 (5 bases). The V gene's germline CDR1 is GTSNPN and CDR2 SVGIG (reference sequence). The ends were cut back, 5 bases at V and 4 bases at J, with 13 bases in the middle. This CDR3 is 13 amino acids long. CDR3 in amino acids: CAWSPRVADTQYF. CDR3 coding DNA: TGTGCCTGGTCCCCCAGGGTTGCAGATACGCAGTATTTT. Using reference TRBV30 and TRBJ2-3 for the parts outside the CDR3, the full variable domain is SQTIHQWPATLVQPVGSPLSLECTVEGTSNPNLYWYRQAAGRGLQLLFYSVGIGQISSEVPQNLSASRPQDRQFILSSKKLLLSDSGFYLCAWSPRVADTQYFGPGTRLTVL.

The chain has TRBV28 and TRBJ2-2; the match to TRBD1 covers 11 bases. With 4 bases clipped from V and 5 bases from J, the junction kept 9 bases outside the gene matches. The CDR3 consists of 17 residues. Per the germline V gene, CDR1 is MDHEN and CDR2 is SYDVKM. CDR3 in amino acids: CASSSRIGTGGTGELFF. The CDR3, as DNA: TGTGCCAGCAGTTCTAGAATAGGGACAGGGGGTACCGGGGAGCTGTTTTTT.

The chain has TRBV12-3 or TRBV12-4 and TRBJ1-5; D is uncertain. Trimming removed 5 bases from V and 8 bases from J, with 13 bases in between. The CDR3 runs 13 residues. The DNA of the CDR3 is TGTGCCAGCAGTCCGACCTCTACGGAGCCCCAGCATTTT. It specifies CASSPTSTEPQHF.

The chain couples TRBV7-8 to TRBJ1-2, with TRBD1 matching over 8 bases. Germline-derived CDR1 and CDR2 are SGHVS and FQNEAQ. With 7 bases clipped from V and 1 base from J, the junction kept 11 bases outside the gene matches. CDR3 length: 16 residues. CDR3 nucleotide sequence: TGTGCCAGCAACTCCGGAGACAGGGGCCTTAACTATGGCTACACCTTC. This sequence encodes CASNSGDRGLNYGYTF.